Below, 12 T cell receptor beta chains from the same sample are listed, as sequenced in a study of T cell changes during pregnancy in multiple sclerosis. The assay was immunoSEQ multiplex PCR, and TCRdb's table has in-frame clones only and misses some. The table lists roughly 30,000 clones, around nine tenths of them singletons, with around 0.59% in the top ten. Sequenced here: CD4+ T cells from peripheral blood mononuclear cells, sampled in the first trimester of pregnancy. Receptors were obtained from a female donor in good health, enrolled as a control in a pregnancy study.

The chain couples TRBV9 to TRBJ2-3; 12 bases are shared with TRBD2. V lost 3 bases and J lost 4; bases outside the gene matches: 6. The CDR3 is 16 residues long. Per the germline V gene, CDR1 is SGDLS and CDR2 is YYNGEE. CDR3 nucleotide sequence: TGTGCCAGCAGCGCGTCTAGCGGGAGGGCCGCAGATACGCAGTATTTT. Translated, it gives CASSASSGRAADTQYF.

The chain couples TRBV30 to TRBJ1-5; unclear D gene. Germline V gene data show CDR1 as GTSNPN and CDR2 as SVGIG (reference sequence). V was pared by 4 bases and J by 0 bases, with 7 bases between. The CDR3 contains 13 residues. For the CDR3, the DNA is TGTGCCTGGAACACCCTTAGCAATCAGCCCCAGCATTTT. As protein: CAWNTLSNQPQHF.

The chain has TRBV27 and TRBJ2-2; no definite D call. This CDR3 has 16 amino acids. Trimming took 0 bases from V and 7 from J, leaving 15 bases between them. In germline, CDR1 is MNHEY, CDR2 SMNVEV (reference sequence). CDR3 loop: CASSLSWVRRDGELFF. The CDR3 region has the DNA TGTGCCAGCAGTTTATCGTGGGTTAGGAGAGACGGGGAGCTGTTTTTT.

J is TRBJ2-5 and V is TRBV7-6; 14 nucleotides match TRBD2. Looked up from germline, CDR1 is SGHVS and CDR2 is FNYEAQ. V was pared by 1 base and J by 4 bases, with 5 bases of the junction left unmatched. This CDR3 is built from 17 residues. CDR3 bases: TGTGCCAGCAGCTTAGTTGGACTAGCGGGGGGCGGAGAGACCCAGTACTTC. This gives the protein CASSLVGLAGGGETQYF. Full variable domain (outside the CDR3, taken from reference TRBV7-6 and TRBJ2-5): GAGVSQSPRYKVTKRGQDVALRCDPISGHVSLYWYRQALGQGPEFLTYFNYEAQQDKSGLPNDRFSAERPEGSISTLTIQRTEQRDSAMYRCASSLVGLAGGGETQYFGPGTRLLVL.

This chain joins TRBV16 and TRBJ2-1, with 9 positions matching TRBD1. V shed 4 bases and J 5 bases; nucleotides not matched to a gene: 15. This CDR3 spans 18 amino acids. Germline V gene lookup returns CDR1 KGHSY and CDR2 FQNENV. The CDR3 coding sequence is TGTGCCAGCAGCCCGCTAGGACAGGGGAGGGGGTACGACAATGAGCAGTTCTTC. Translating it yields CASSPLGQGRGYDNEQFF.

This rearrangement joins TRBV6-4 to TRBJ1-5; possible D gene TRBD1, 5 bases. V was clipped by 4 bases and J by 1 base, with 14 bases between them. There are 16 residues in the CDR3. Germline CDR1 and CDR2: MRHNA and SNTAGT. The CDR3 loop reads CASSGFRGQSNQPQHF. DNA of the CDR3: TGTGCCAGCAGTGGGTTTAGGGGCCAGAGCAATCAGCCCCAGCATTTT.

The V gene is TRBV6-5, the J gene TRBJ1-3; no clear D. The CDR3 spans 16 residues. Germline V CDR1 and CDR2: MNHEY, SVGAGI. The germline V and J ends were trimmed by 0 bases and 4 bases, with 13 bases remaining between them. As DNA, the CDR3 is TGTGCCAGCAGTTACTCGACGGGTTCTGAGGGAAACACCATATATTTT. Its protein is CASSYSTGSEGNTIYF.

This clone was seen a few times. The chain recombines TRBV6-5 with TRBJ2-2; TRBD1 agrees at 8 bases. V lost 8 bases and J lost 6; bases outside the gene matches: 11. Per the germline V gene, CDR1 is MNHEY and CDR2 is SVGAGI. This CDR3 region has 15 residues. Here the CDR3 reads CASHTSDRESGELFF. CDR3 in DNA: TGTGCCAGCCATACGTCGGACAGGGAATCCGGGGAGCTGTTTTTT.

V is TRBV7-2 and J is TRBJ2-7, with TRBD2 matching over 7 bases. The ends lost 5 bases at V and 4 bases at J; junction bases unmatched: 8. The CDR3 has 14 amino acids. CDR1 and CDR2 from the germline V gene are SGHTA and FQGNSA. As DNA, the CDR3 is TGTGCCAGCAGCCTCGGGGGGTTCGGTTACGAGCAGTACTTC. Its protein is CASSLGGFGYEQYF.

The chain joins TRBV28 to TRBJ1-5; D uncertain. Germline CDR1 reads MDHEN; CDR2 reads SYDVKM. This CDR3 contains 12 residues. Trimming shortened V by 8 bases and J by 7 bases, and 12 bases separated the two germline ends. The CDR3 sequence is CASSQRTQPQHF. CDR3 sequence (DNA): TGTGCCAGCTCTCAGCGAACCCAGCCCCAGCATTTT.

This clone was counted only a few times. The CDR3 spells CAHRDRGLRRDYGYTF. The CDR3 DNA follows: TGTGCCCACAGGGACAGGGGGCTACGAAGGGACTATGGCTACACCTTC. V gene TRBV28 combines with J gene TRBJ1-2, with 12 bases identical to TRBD1. Germline V gives CDR1 MDHEN, CDR2 SYDVKM. The J segment lost 3 bases and the V segment lost 11 bases, leaving 13 bases of the junction unmatched. CDR3 length equals 16 residues.

CDR3 bases: TGTGCCAGCAGTCTGGCTGGACAGGGATCGTGGACCCAGTACTTC. It codes for CASSLAGQGSWTQYF. The rearrangement links TRBV28 to TRBJ2-5; TRBD1 aligns across 8 bases. This CDR3 is built from 15 residues. V dropped 5 bases and J dropped 7; count of bases not matched to a gene: 12. Germline loops: CDR1 MDHEN, CDR2 SYDVKM.